This T cell receptor (beta chain) was sequenced in a study of blood T cell repertoires in COVID-19 (dated by TCRdb to 2018 to 2021). Some background on the complete study: Collaborator samples came from the United States, Italy and Spain and covered acute and convalescent phases of COVID-19. The prospective study material was composed of cDNA or gDNA derived from T cells, B-cell-depleted T cells, or PBMCs. Subjects who had been exposed to COVID-19, were actively infected with it, or had recovered from it provided the deeply sampled blood TCRbeta repertoires that made up the dataset. The samples were drawn from the first 160 participants of the ongoing ImmuneRACE study and from 1,254 subjects provided by 6 global collaborators. Nearly every sample came with metadata listing a de-identified subject ID, COVID-19 status, age in years and sex. The repertoires were released in a freely available public database meant as a resource for research on the immune response to SARS-CoV-2. Where available, HLA class I and class II types were taken from metadata supplied by the sample provider and were not determined by assay-based typing. The full study reports these points: The quantity of clinical and demographic metadata differed by source and by participant and was supplied without curation.

Taken from cysteine to phenylalanine, the CDR3 has 15 residues. Only CDR3 DNA is held: 45 bases, read in frame from base 1. CDR1 and CDR2 are drawn from the germline V gene: MGHRA, YSYEKL. Trimming leaves V shorter by 2 bases and J shorter by 8 bases, with the junction holding 8 bases beyond the gene matches. Collaborating institutions collected whole blood in K2EDTA tubes following their own protocols. Collaborator samples were shipped for TCRbeta analysis as frozen whole blood, isolated PBMCs, or DNA extracted from either sample type. TCRbeta CDR3 regions were amplified from genomic DNA using the immunoSEQ Assay, a bias-controlled multiplex PCR. Per the authors' processing: Within the assay, amplification of reference gene primers was used to estimate how many nucleated cells each sample contained. To quantify the absolute abundance of each unique TCRbeta CDR3 rearrangement, sequence reads were collapsed and filtered. For each sample, productive Simpson clonality was calculated by taking the square root of Simpson's diversity index across productive rearrangements. Entries here come from immuneACCESS through TCRdb and include only in-frame sequences with V and J called. Some clones fail to appear in such tables; in the studies checked, an unresolved V gene covers under half of the shortfall, and the cause of the remainder is unknown. V, J and clone size are those of that table, while D and trimming were read from the DNA. Present in this sample are 55,000 to 80,000 clones, 65% to 80% of which were seen just once. The ten biggest clones cover roughly 22% of the sample.

Notes on this clone: Its recognized antigen is unknown. No base-level quality is on record; no much larger clone is a single base apart.

The sample was peripheral blood. This receptor was identified in a woman over 75 with active or convalescent COVID-19. Rearrangement joined TRBV4-1 to TRBJ2-1; 8 of the junction bases match TRBD2. Here the CDR3 is given as CASSQIGGGPHEQFF. The sequenced DNA is TGCGCCAGCAGCCAAATCGGCGGGGGGCCCCATGAGCAGTTCTTC.